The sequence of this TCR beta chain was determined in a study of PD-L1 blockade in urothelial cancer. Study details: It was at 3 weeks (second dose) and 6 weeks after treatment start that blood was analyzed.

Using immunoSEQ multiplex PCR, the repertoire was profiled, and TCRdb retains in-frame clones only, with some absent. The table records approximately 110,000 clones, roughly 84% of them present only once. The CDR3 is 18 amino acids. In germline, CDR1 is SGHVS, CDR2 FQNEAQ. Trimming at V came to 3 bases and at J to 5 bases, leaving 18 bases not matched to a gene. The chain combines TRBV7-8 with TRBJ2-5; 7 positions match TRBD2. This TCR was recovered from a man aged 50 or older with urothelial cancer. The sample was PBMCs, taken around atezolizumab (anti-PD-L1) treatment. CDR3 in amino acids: CASSFPVPGGESIETQYF. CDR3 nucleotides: TGTGCCAGCAGCTTTCCCGTCCCTGGGGGGGAATCTATCGAGACCCAGTACTTC.